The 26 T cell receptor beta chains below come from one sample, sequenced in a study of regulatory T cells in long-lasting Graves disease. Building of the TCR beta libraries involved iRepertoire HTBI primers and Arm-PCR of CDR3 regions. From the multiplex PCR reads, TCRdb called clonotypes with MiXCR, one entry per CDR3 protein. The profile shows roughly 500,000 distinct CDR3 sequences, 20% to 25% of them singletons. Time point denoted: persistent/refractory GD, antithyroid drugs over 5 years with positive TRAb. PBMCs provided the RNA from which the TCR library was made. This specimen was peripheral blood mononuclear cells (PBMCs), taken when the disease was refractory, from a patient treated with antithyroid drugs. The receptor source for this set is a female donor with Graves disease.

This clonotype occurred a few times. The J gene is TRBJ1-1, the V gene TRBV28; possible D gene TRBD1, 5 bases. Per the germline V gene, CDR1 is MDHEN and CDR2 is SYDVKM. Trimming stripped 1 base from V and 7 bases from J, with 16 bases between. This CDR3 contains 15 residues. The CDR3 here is CASSLYGEGDGEAFF. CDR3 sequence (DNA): TGTGCCAGCAGTTTATACGGGGAAGGGGATGGTGAAGCTTTCTTT.

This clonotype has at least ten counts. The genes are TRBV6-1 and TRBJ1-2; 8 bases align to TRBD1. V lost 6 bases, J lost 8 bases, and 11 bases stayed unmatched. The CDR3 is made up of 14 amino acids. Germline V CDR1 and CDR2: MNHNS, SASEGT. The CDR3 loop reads CASRGTGGWWGYTF. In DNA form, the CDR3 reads TGTGCCAGCAGGGGGACAGGCGGATGGTGGGGCTACACCTTC.

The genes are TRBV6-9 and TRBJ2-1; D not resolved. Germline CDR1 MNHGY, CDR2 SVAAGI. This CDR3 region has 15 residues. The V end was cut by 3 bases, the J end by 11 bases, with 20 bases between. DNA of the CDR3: TGTGCCAGCAGTTACAGACGGGCACCCGCCCGACAGCAGTTCTTC. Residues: CASSYRRAPARQQFF.

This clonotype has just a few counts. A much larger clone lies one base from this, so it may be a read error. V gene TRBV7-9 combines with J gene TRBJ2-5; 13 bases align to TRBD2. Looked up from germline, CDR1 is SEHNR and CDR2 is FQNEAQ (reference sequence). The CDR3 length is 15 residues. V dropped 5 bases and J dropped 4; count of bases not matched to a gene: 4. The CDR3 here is CASSPGTSGIETQYF. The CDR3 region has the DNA TGTGCCAGCAGCCCGGGGACTAGCGGGATAGAGACCCAGTACTTC.

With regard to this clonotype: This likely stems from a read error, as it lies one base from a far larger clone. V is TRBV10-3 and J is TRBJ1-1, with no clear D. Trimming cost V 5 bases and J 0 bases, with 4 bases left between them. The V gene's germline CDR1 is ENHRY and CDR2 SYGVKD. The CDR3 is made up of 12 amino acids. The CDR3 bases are TGTGCCATCAGTTACATGAACACTGAAGCTTTCTTT. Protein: CAISYMNTEAFF.

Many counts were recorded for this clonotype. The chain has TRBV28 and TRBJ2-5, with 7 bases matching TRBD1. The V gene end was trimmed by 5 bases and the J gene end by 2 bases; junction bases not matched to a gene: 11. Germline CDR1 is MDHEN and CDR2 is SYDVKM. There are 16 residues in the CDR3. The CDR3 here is CASSPSGGSKQETQYF. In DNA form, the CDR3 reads TGTGCCAGCAGTCCGTCAGGGGGAAGTAAACAAGAGACCCAGTACTTC.

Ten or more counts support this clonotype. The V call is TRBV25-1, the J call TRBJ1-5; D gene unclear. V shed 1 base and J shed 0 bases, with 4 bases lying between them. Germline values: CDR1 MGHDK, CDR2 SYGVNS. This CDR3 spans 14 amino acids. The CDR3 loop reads CASSEFFSNQPQHF. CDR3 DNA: TGTGCCAGCAGTGAATTTTTTAGCAATCAGCCCCAGCATTTT.

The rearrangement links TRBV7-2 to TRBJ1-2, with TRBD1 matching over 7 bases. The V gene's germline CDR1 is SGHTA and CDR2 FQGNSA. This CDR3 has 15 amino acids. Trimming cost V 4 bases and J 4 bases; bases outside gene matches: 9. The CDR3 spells CASSSSTQGGYGYTF. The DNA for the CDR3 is TGTGCCAGCAGCTCATCTACTCAGGGGGGCTATGGCTACACCTTC. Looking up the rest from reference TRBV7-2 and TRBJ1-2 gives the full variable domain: GAGVSQSPSNKVTEKGKDVELRCDPISGHTALYWYRQSLGQGLEFLIYFQGNSAPDKSGLPSDRFSAERTGGSVSTLTIQRTQQEDSAVYLCASSSSTQGGYGYTFGSGTRLTVV.

The DNA for the CDR3 is TGTGCCAGCAGCCCGGTCGGACAGGTTTCCCGCGTCCTGTTTTTT. Encoded protein: CASSPVGQVSRVLFF. This sequence joins TRBV11-2 and TRBJ1-4; 7 bases agree with TRBD1. V shed 5 bases, J shed 14 bases, and the junction held 17 bases outside the gene matches. The CDR3 is 15 amino acids. Germline lookup yields CDR1 SGHAT and CDR2 FQNNGV.

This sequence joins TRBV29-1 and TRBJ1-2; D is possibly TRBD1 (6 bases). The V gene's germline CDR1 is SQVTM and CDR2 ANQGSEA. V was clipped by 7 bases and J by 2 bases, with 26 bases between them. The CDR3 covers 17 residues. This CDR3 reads CSALMGGRGKGNYGYTF. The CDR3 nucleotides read TGCAGCGCCCTGATGGGGGGCCGGGGGAAGGGCAACTATGGCTACACCTTC.

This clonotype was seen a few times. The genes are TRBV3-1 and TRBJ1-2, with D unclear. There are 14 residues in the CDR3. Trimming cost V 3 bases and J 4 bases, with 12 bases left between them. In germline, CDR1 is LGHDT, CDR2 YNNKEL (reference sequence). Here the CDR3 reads CASSQMGEPYGYTF. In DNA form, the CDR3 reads TGTGCCAGCAGCCAGATGGGTGAACCCTATGGCTACACCTTC.

CDR3 sequence (DNA): TGTGCATGTGGAGAGGGGTGGGGGGCGAATGGCTACACCTTC. Protein product: CACGEGWGANGYTF. The chain employs TRBV30 and TRBJ1-2; perhaps TRBD1 as D (6 bases). This CDR3 contains 14 residues. Germline CDR1 GTSNPN, CDR2 SVGIG (reference sequence).

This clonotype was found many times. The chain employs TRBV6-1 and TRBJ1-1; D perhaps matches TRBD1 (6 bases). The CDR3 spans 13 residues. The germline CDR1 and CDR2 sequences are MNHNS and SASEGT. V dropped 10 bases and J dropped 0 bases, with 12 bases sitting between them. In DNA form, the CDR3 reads TGTGCCACCCGGACAGAAATGAACACTGAAGCTTTCTTT. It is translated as CATRTEMNTEAFF.

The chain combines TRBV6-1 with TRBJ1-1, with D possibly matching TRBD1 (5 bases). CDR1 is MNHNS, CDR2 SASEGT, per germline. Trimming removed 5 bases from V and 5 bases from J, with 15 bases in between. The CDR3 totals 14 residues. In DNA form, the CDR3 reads TGTGCCAGCAGTAAATCCGGGACGAATACTGAAGCTTTCTTT. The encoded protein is CASSKSGTNTEAFF.

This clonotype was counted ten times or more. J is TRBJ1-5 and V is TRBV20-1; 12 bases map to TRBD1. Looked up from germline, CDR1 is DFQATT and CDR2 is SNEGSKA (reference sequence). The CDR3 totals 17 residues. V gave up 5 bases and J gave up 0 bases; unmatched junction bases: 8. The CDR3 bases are TGCAGTGCTCTCAACGCGGGACAGGGGGCTAGCAATCAGCCCCAGCATTTT. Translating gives CSALNAGQGASNQPQHF.

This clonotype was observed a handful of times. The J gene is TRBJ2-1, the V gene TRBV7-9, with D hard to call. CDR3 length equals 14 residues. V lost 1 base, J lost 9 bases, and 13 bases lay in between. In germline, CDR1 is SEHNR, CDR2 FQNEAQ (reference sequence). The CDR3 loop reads CASSLGGSIIEQFF. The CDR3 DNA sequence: TGTGCCAGCAGCTTAGGGGGATCTATAATTGAGCAGTTCTTC.

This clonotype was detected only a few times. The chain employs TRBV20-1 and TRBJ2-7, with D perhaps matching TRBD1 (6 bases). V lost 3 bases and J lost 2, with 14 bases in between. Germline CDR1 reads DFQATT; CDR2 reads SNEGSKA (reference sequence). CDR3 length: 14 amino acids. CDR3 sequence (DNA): TGCAGTGCTAGTCGAACAGGGAGCCCCTACGAGCAGTACTTC. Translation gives CSASRTGSPYEQYF.

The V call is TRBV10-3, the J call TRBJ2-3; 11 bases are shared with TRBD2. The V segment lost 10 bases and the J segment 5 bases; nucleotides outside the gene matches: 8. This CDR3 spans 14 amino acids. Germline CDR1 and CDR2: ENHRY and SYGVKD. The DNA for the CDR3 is TGTGCCAGCTTTAGCGGGGGGGGGTTAGATACGCAGTATTTT. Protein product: CASFSGGGLDTQYF.

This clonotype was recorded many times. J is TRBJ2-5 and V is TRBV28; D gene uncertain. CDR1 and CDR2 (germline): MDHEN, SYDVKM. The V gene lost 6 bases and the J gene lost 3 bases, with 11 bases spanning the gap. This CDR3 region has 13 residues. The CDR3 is CASSSTGEETQYF. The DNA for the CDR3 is TGTGCCAGCAGCTCAACGGGCGAAGAGACCCAGTACTTC.

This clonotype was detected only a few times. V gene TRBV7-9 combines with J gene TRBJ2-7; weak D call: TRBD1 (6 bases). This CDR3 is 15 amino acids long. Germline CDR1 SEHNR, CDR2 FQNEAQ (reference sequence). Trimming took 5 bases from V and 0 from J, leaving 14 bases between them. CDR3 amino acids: CASSIQLDSSYEQYF. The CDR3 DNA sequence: TGTGCCAGCAGCATCCAATTGGACAGCTCCTACGAGCAGTACTTC.

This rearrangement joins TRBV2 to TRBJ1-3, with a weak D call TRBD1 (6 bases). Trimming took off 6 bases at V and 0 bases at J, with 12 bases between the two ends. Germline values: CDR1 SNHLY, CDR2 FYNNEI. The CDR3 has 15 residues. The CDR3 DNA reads TGTGCCAGCAGCCCGACAGGCCGCTCTGGAAACACCATATATTTT. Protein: CASSPTGRSGNTIYF.

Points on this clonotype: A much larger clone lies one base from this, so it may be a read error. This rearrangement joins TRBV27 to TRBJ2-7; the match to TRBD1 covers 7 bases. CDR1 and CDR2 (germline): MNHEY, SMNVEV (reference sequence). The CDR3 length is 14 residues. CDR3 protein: CASSGRTGAYKQYF. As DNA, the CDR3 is TGTGCCAGCAGTGGGCGGACAGGAGCCTACAAGCAGTACTTC.

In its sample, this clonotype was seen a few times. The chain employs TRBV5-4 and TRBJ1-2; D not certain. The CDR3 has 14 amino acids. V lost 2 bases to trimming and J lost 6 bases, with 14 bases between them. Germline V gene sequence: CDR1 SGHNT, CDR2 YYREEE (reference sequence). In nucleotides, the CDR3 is TGTGCCAGCAGCTTCGACCGTCTGACCGATGGCTACACCTTC. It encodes CASSFDRLTDGYTF.

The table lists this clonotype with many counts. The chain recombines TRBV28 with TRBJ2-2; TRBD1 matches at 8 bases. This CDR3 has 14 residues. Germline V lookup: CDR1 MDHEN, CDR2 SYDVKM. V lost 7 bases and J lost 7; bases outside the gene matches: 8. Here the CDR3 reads CASIQGARIGELFF. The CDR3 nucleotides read TGTGCCAGCATTCAGGGGGCTCGGATCGGGGAGCTGTTTTTT.

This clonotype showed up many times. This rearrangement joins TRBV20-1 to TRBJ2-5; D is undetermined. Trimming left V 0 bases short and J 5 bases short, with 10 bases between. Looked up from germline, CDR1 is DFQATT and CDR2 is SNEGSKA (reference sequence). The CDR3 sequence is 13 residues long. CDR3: CSARDLVKETQYF. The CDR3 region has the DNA TGCAGTGCTAGAGATCTTGTTAAGGAGACCCAGTACTTC.

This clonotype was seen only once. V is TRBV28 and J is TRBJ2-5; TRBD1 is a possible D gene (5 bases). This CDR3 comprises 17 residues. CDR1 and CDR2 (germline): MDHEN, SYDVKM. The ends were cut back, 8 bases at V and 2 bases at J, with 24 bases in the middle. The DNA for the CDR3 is TGTGCCAGCTCACCCCGGGTCCAGGGATTGGGGCAAGAGACCCAGTACTTC. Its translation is CASSPRVQGLGQETQYF.